These 28 T cell receptor beta chains share one sample of origin, sequenced in a study of beta chain features in type 1 diabetes. Regarding the study as a whole: Among all four CD4+ subsets, Type 1 diabetes patients had TCRB CDR3s that were moderately but significantly shorter.

Sequencing targeted expressed TCRB transcripts, as all isolated RNA had been reverse transcribed. Sequencing was performed with immunoSEQ multiplex PCR; in TCRdb, only in-frame clones are kept and a portion is missing. The sample holds about 230,000 clones; around 15% are singletons and the top ten take roughly 0.08%. These receptors have no identified antigens. Material: naive CD4+ T cells from blood. These receptors all stem from a man under 40 with type 1 diabetes.

This clone was detected a few times. The chain recombines TRBV23-1 with TRBJ2-1, with D maybe TRBD1 (5 bases). TRBV23-1 carries the ORF label, with uncertain function. Trimming removed 0 bases at V and 2 bases at J, with 11 bases between. The CDR3 totals 16 residues. The CDR3 DNA follows: TGCGCCAGCAGTCAATCCCACAGGAACACCTACAATGAGCAGTTCTTC. It is translated as CASSQSHRNTYNEQFF.

This chain joins TRBV25-1 and TRBJ2-6, with D tentatively TRBD1 or TRBD2 (6 bases each). Germline assignment: CDR1 MGHDK and CDR2 SYGVNS. CDR3 length: 15 amino acids. V was clipped by 4 bases and J by 4 bases, with 11 bases between them. The DNA of the CDR3 is TGTGCCAGCAGTGTACGGGGGCTCGGGGCCAACGTCCTGACTTTC. Translation: CASSVRGLGANVLTF.

This clone was seen only a few times. V gene TRBV7-2 combines with J gene TRBJ1-2; TRBD1 matches 12 bases. CDR1 SGHTA and CDR2 FQGNSA come from the germline V gene. The CDR3 consists of 14 residues. The ends lost 5 bases at V and 8 bases at J; junction bases unmatched: 6. The CDR3 DNA sequence: TGTGCCAGCAGCGAATGGGACAGGGGGCTCGGCTACACCTTC. It specifies CASSEWDRGLGYTF.

The rearrangement joins TRBV30 to TRBJ1-4; possible D gene TRBD1, 5 bases. The CDR3 totals 13 residues. The V gene lost 3 bases and the J gene lost 8 bases, with 13 bases spanning the gap. Per the germline V gene, CDR1 is GTSNPN and CDR2 is SVGIG (reference sequence). The chain's CDR3 is CAWSAGTWEKLFF. CDR3 DNA: TGTGCCTGGAGCGCCGGGACGTGGGAAAAACTGTTTTTT. Drawing the rest from reference TRBV30 and TRBJ1-4, the complete variable domain is SQTIHQWPATLVQPVGSPLSLECTVEGTSNPNLYWYRQAAGRGLQLLFYSVGIGQISSEVPQNLSASRPQDRQFILSSKKLLLSDSGFYLCAWSAGTWEKLFFGSGTQLSVL.

V gene TRBV25-1 combines with J gene TRBJ2-2; 8 nucleotides align to TRBD1. V lost 1 base and J lost 4; bases outside the gene matches: 8. CDR1 and CDR2 (germline): MGHDK, SYGVNS. This CDR3 spans 17 amino acids. For the CDR3, the DNA is TGTGCCAGCAGTGAATCCCTCGGACAGGGAGGCACCGGGGAGCTGTTTTTT. This sequence encodes CASSESLGQGGTGELFF.

The chain links TRBV9 to TRBJ2-4; D may be TRBD2 (5 bases). Trimming left V 0 bases short and J 5 bases short, with 15 bases between. CDR3 size: 16 residues. Looked up from germline, CDR1 is SGDLS and CDR2 is YYNGEE. For the CDR3, the DNA is TGTGCCAGCAGCGTAGCTTCGTCCGGCGGGCAAAACATTCAGTACTTC. It translates to CASSVASSGGQNIQYF.

Only a few counts were recorded for this clone. The chain carries TRBV25-1 and TRBJ2-7; D tentatively reads TRBD1 or TRBD2 (5 bases each). With 8 bases removed from V and 0 bases from J, the gap between germline ends came to 17 bases. Germline V gene data show CDR1 as MGHDK and CDR2 as SYGVNS. The CDR3 is 15 amino acids. The chain's CDR3 is CASGGGPQSSYEQYF. Here the CDR3 DNA reads TGTGCCAGCGGTGGGGGACCTCAGAGCTCCTACGAGCAGTACTTC.

This rearrangement joins TRBV15 to TRBJ1-1; no clear D. The germline V gene encodes CDR1 LNHNV and CDR2 YYDKDF (reference sequence). V lost 2 bases to trimming and J lost 6 bases, with 13 bases between them. This CDR3 region has 14 residues. CDR3 nucleotides: TGTGCCACCAGCAGACAGGACGTTGGGGCTGAAGCTTTCTTT. This codes for CATSRQDVGAEAFF.

This clone has just a few counts. The chain links TRBV4-1 to TRBJ2-1; TRBD2 matches at 12 bases. The germline V gene has CDR1 MGHRA and CDR2 YSYEKL. V lost 6 bases, J lost 4 bases, and 4 bases stayed unmatched. The CDR3 totals 15 residues. The CDR3 sequence: CASSHGLAGYNEQFF. CDR3 coding DNA: TGCGCCAGCAGTCACGGACTAGCGGGGTACAATGAGCAGTTCTTC.

The chain combines TRBV5-6 with TRBJ2-5; TRBD2 might be the D (6 bases). Germline V lookup: CDR1 SGHDT, CDR2 YYEEEE. This CDR3 has 15 amino acids. V shed 0 bases and J shed 1 base, with 10 bases lying between them. CDR3 amino acids: CASSLVGGVQETQYF. As DNA, the CDR3 is TGTGCCAGCAGCTTGGTTGGCGGGGTCCAAGAGACCCAGTACTTC. Looking up the rest from reference TRBV5-6 and TRBJ2-5 gives the full variable domain: DAGVTQSPTHLIKTRGQQVTLRCSPKSGHDTVSWYQQALGQGPQFIFQYYEEEERQRGNFPDRFSGHQFPNYSSELNVNALLLGDSALYLCASSLVGGVQETQYFGPGTRLLVL.

The chain links TRBV13 to TRBJ1-2; D not certain. This CDR3 has 14 amino acids. V was shortened by 1 base and J by 6 bases, with 12 bases between the two germline ends. CDR1 and CDR2 from the germline V gene are PRHDT and FYEKMQ (reference sequence). The CDR3 DNA is TGTGCCAGCAGCTTAGCGTCAGGCTTGAATGGCTACACCTTC. Translated: CASSLASGLNGYTF.

In its sample, this clone was seen a few times. V gene TRBV6-5 combines with J gene TRBJ2-1; D may be TRBD1 (5 bases). The CDR3 consists of 15 residues. Germline V gene lookup returns CDR1 MNHEY and CDR2 SVGAGI. V lost 5 bases to trimming and J lost 0 bases, with 11 bases between them. This chain's CDR3 is CASSRQPISYNEQFF. Written as DNA, the CDR3 is TGTGCCAGCAGTCGACAGCCTATCTCCTACAATGAGCAGTTCTTC.

This chain links TRBV15 with TRBJ1-4; 7 positions match TRBD1. V shed 3 bases, J shed 4 bases, and the junction held 5 bases outside the gene matches. Germline V gives CDR1 LNHNV, CDR2 YYDKDF (reference sequence). The CDR3 has 15 amino acids. The CDR3 DNA reads TGTGCCACCAGCAGCCAGCGACAGGGTAATGAAAAACTGTTTTTT. It translates to CATSSQRQGNEKLFF.

This clone has only a few counts. The chain employs TRBV29-1 and TRBJ1-4; D possibly corresponds to TRBD1 (6 bases). Germline V lookup: CDR1 SQVTM, CDR2 ANQGSEA. Trimming removed 1 base from V and 7 bases from J, with 16 bases in between. The CDR3 is made up of 15 amino acids. The CDR3 spells CSVEVLQGIGEKLFF. The CDR3 nucleotides read TGCAGCGTTGAAGTGTTACAGGGAATAGGTGAAAAACTGTTTTTT. Supplemented by reference TRBV29-1 and TRBJ1-4, the full variable domain reads SAVISQKPSRDICQRGTSLTIQCQVDSQVTMMFWYRQQPGQSLTLIATANQGSEATYESGFVIDKFPISRPNLTFSTLTVSNMSPEDSSIYLCSVEVLQGIGEKLFFGSGTQLSVL.

The V gene is TRBV7-9, the J gene TRBJ2-7; D not resolved. V lost 4 bases and J 5 bases, leaving 6 bases between the germline ends. The CDR3 is 11 amino acids. Germline loops: CDR1 SEHNR, CDR2 FQNEAQ (reference sequence). CDR3: CASSSSNEQYF. The CDR3, as DNA: TGTGCCAGCAGCTCCTCGAACGAGCAGTACTTC.

V and J are TRBV7-2 and TRBJ2-5; D may be TRBD2 (6 bases). The CDR3 consists of 17 residues. V lost 8 bases and J 4 bases, leaving 26 bases between the germline ends. CDR1 is SGHTA, CDR2 FQGNSA, per germline. As DNA, the CDR3 is TGTGCCAGCCGTCGTCTGGTAACGGGAGTCTTGGCAGAGACCCAGTACTTC. Translated, it gives CASRRLVTGVLAETQYF.

CDR3 residues: CAISPGTSGRAETQYF. The CDR3 DNA follows: TGTGCCATCAGTCCCGGGACTAGCGGGAGGGCAGAGACCCAGTACTTC. The chain has TRBV10-3 and TRBJ2-5; 16 nucleotides align to TRBD2. Per the germline V gene, CDR1 is ENHRY and CDR2 is SYGVKD. The CDR3 runs 16 residues. The junction had 4 bases not matched to a gene; V was cut back by 5 bases and J by 4 bases.

This clone was seen a handful of times. V gene TRBV30 combines with J gene TRBJ1-1; D is unresolved. The CDR3 has 11 residues. Per the germline V gene, CDR1 is GTSNPN and CDR2 is SVGIG (reference sequence). V gave up 8 bases and J gave up 0 bases, with 7 bases separating them. DNA of the CDR3: TGTGCCAGATGGGTGAACACTGAAGCTTTCTTT. Translated: CARWVNTEAFF.

The chain combines TRBV5-1 with TRBJ2-7; either TRBD1 or TRBD2 may fit D (5 bases each). Trimming shortened V by 3 bases and J by 4 bases, and 14 bases separated the two germline ends. CDR3 length equals 14 residues. From germline, CDR1 is SGHRS and CDR2 YFSETQ. CDR3 loop: CASSSGTGQYEQYF. CDR3 nucleotide sequence: TGCGCCAGCAGCTCCGGGACGGGCCAATACGAGCAGTACTTC.

This clone appeared a few times. This chain uses TRBV11-2 with TRBJ1-1, with D hard to call. Trimming removed 3 bases at V and 0 bases at J, with 5 bases between. The CDR3 is made up of 13 amino acids. The V gene's germline CDR1 is SGHAT and CDR2 FQNNGV. The CDR3 sequence is CASSFGLNTEAFF. DNA of the CDR3: TGTGCCAGCAGCTTCGGACTGAACACTGAAGCTTTCTTT.

This sequence joins TRBV7-9 and TRBJ2-2; 7 bases align to TRBD1. CDR3 length equals 15 residues. Trimming at V came to 1 base and at J to 3 bases, leaving 2 bases not matched to a gene. CDR1 is SEHNR, CDR2 FQNEAQ, per germline (reference sequence). CDR3: CASSLGQGDTGELFF. The CDR3, as DNA: TGTGCCAGCAGCTTAGGACAGGGAGACACCGGGGAGCTGTTTTTT.

This clone was observed a handful of times. The V gene is TRBV10-3, the J gene TRBJ2-1, with no clear D. The germline CDR1 and CDR2 sequences are ENHRY and SYGVKD. Between the trimmed V and J ends, which lost 5 bases and 3 bases, there was a span of 14 bases. CDR3 length: 15 amino acids. The CDR3 is CAISPAAGGYNEQFF. Written as DNA, the CDR3 is TGTGCCATCAGTCCCGCGGCAGGCGGCTACAATGAGCAGTTCTTC.

This chain uses TRBV9 with TRBJ2-5, with D unresolved. The CDR3 covers 14 residues. Germline V CDR1 and CDR2: SGDLS, YYNGEE. Trimming stripped 3 bases from V and 2 bases from J, with 11 bases between. The CDR3 here is CASSGRPGQETQYF. Here the CDR3 DNA reads TGTGCCAGCAGCGGACGTCCGGGTCAAGAGACCCAGTACTTC.

This clone came up a few times. DNA of the CDR3: TGTGCCAGCAGCTTTACTAGCGAGAAAACCTACAATGAGCAGTTCTTC. It yields the protein CASSFTSEKTYNEQFF. V gene TRBV7-9 combines with J gene TRBJ2-1; 7 bases are shared with TRBD2. Germline CDR1 and CDR2: SEHNR and FQNEAQ (reference sequence). CDR3 length equals 16 residues. The V and J ends lost 3 bases and 2 bases, in that order; junction bases with no gene match: 7. Based on the CDR3 plus reference TRBV7-9 and TRBJ2-1, the full variable domain is DTGVSQNPRHKITKRGQNVTFRCDPISEHNRLYWYRQTLGQGPEFLTYFQNEAQLEKSRLLSDRFSAERPKGSFSTLEIQRTEQGDSAMYLCASSFTSEKTYNEQFFGPGTRLTVL.

The genes are TRBV30 and TRBJ1-4, with D maybe TRBD1 (5 bases). The V gene's germline CDR1 is GTSNPN and CDR2 SVGIG (reference sequence). Trimming removed 2 bases at V and 6 bases at J, with 13 bases between. The CDR3 contains 14 residues. This chain's CDR3 is CAWSLQGSHEKLFF. The CDR3 DNA is TGTGCCTGGAGTCTGCAGGGCTCCCATGAAAAACTGTTTTTT.

Details on this clone: The same CDR3 arises from other DNA sequences in this sample as well. V gene TRBV30 combines with J gene TRBJ1-1, with D perhaps matching TRBD1 (6 bases). The V gene lost 0 bases and the J gene lost 8 bases, with 7 bases spanning the gap. The CDR3 extends over 11 amino acids. CDR1 and CDR2 from the germline V gene are GTSNPN and SVGIG (reference sequence). This chain's CDR3 is CAWSVGTEAFF. CDR3 in DNA: TGTGCCTGGAGTGTCGGGACAGAAGCTTTCTTT.

The J gene is TRBJ2-7, the V gene TRBV29-1; 8 bases match TRBD1. Germline V CDR1 and CDR2: SQVTM, ANQGSEA. This CDR3 comprises 14 residues. With V trimmed by 7 bases and J by 5 bases, 13 bases remained unmatched. The CDR3 is CSAKRTGPGDEQYF. The CDR3 nucleotides read TGCAGCGCTAAACGGACAGGGCCGGGGGACGAGCAGTACTTC.

In its sample, this clone was seen a few times. This chain links TRBV28 with TRBJ1-2; D is unclear. The CDR3 runs to 13 residues. V dropped 3 bases and J dropped 2 bases, with 7 bases sitting between them. Per germline, CDR1 MDHEN and CDR2 SYDVKM. The CDR3 here is CASSLGKNYGYTF. The CDR3, as DNA: TGTGCCAGCAGTTTGGGGAAGAACTATGGCTACACCTTC.